These T cell receptor beta chains were read from a single sample in a study of cytomegalovirus exposure and HLA in healthy donors. The data were produced by immunoSEQ multiplex PCR, yet TCRdb's version contains in-frame clones alone and is incomplete. This sample has about 170,000 clones, with more than 70% found just once. Sequenced sample: PBMCs. All receptors come from a male donor in good health and CMV-seronegative. Each CDR3 is given with its conserved first and last residue. Fields, in order: CDR3 protein, CDR3 DNA, D gene, V gene, clone size, J gene. A D gene is named only where the DNA matches it firmly. Clone size is shown for a subset of rows, as once, few, many or a class of expanded clone.

CASSVQGAQSYNSPLHF	TGTGCCAGCAGTGTCCAGGGGGCTCAGTCCTATAATTCACCCCTCCACTTT	TRBD1	TRBV6-1	-	TRBJ1-6
CASSTLRLPETEAFF	TGTGCCAGTAGTACCCTCCGACTGCCCGAGACTGAAGCTTTCTTT	-	TRBV19	once	TRBJ1-1
CASRKGQTVNEKLFF	TGTGCCAGCAGGAAAGGACAGACCGTAAATGAAAAACTGTTTTTT	-	TRBV2	-	TRBJ1-4
CASSQEGGGRYEQYF	TGCGCCAGCAGCCAAGAAGGGGGGGGTAGGTACGAGCAGTACTTC	-	TRBV4-3	-	TRBJ2-7
CASSVVSGGGYNEQFF	TGTGCCAGCAGCGTAGTTAGCGGGGGGGGATACAATGAGCAGTTCTTC	TRBD2	TRBV9	-	TRBJ2-1
CASRTQGTYEQFF	TGTGCCAGCAGGACACAGGGGACCTATGAGCAGTTCTTC	TRBD1	TRBV27	-	TRBJ2-1
CASTPNSQTGGLTQYF	TGTGCCAGCACCCCAAACAGTCAGACAGGGGGCTTGACCCAGTACTTC	TRBD1	TRBV7-9	-	TRBJ2-5
CASSRPSGGRGNERFF	TGCGCCAGCAGCCGCCCTAGCGGGGGCCGGGGTAATGAGCGGTTCTTC	TRBD2	TRBV5-1	-	TRBJ2-1
CATSRGDRAGNEQYF	TGTGCCACCAGCAGGGGCGACAGGGCGGGAAACGAGCAGTACTTC	-	TRBV15	-	TRBJ2-7
CASTLQGSRTEAFF	TGTGCCAGCACACTACAGGGGTCCCGCACTGAAGCTTTCTTT	TRBD1	TRBV7-9	-	TRBJ1-1
CAIRTEDTQYF	TGTGCCATCAGGACTGAAGATACGCAGTATTTT	-	TRBV10-3	-	TRBJ2-3
CASSLSGTRGKSNYGYTF	TGCGCCAGCAGCCTCTCCGGGACAAGGGGGAAGTCTAACTATGGCTACACCTTC	-	TRBV5-1	-	TRBJ1-2
CASSSTSGRLHEQYF	TGTGCCAGCAGCTCGACTAGCGGGAGGCTCCACGAGCAGTACTTC	TRBD2	TRBV7-9	few	TRBJ2-7
CASSYLASGSAETQYF	TGTGCCAGCAGTTATCTGGCTAGCGGGAGTGCGGAGACCCAGTACTTC	TRBD2	TRBV27	-	TRBJ2-5
CASRPDRGSSYEQYF	TGTGCCAGCAGACCCGACAGGGGTTCCAGCTACGAGCAGTACTTC	TRBD1	TRBV6-6	-	TRBJ2-7
CASSEYQTSRGYGYTF	TGTGCCAGCAGTGAATACCAGACGTCCCGGGGGTATGGCTACACCTTC	-	TRBV6-1	few	TRBJ1-2
CASSTSRAERRGTQYF	TGTGCCAGTAGTACTTCCCGGGCAGAGCGGAGGGGGACCCAGTACTTC	-	TRBV19	-	TRBJ2-5
CASQPVGRGRDTEAFF	TGCGCCAGCCAACCGGTCGGCAGGGGTAGGGACACTGAAGCTTTCTTT	-	TRBV4-1	-	TRBJ1-1
CASSRAGQGTYEQYF	TGCGCCAGCAGCCGTGCGGGACAGGGGACCTACGAGCAGTACTTC	TRBD1	TRBV4-3	-	TRBJ2-7
CASSSIPSSGHEQFF	TGTGCCAGCAGTTCAATCCCATCTAGCGGGCATGAGCAGTTCTTC	TRBD2	TRBV6-6	-	TRBJ2-1
CASSLVAGVSYEQYF	TGTGCCAGCAGCTTAGTCGCGGGAGTCTCCTACGAGCAGTACTTC	TRBD2	TRBV11-1	-	TRBJ2-7
CASSLAPGQGAYEQYF	TGCGCCAGCAGCTTGGCCCCGGGACAGGGGGCCTACGAGCAGTACTTC	TRBD1	TRBV5-1	-	TRBJ2-7
CASSPPGTGVQPQHF	TGTGCCAGTAGTCCCCCCGGGACAGGGGTTCAGCCCCAGCATTTT	TRBD1	TRBV19	-	TRBJ1-5
CSSSLVTGHANTGELFF	TGTTCCAGCAGCTTAGTGACAGGGCACGCGAACACCGGGGAGCTGTTTTTT	TRBD1	TRBV7-9	-	TRBJ2-2
CASSYGAVGYGYTF	TGTGCCAGCAGTTACGGTGCAGTTGGCTATGGCTACACCTTC	-	TRBV6-5	-	TRBJ1-2
CASGQGMAYNEQFF	TGTGCCAGCGGGCAGGGGATGGCCTACAATGAGCAGTTCTTC	-	TRBV6-6	-	TRBJ2-1
CASNRGAYTEAFF	TGTGCCAGCAACAGGGGCGCGTACACTGAAGCTTTCTTT	TRBD1	TRBV2	-	TRBJ1-1
CASSQADWAENTGELFF	TGTGCCAGCAGCCAAGCGGACTGGGCGGAGAACACCGGGGAGCTGTTTTTT	-	TRBV4-2	-	TRBJ2-2
CASSLVGQSSYEQYF	TGTGCCAGCAGTTTGGTTGGGCAGAGCTCCTACGAGCAGTACTTC	-	TRBV27	-	TRBJ2-7
CASSMTGTETLDTQYF	TGTGCCAGCAGCATGACCGGGACTGAAACGTTGGATACGCAGTATTTT	-	TRBV9	-	TRBJ2-3
CASSIGRGPTDTQYF	TGTGCCAGTAGTATAGGTAGGGGGCCCACAGATACGCAGTATTTT	TRBD1	TRBV19	-	TRBJ2-3
CASNGQGAFDEQFF	TGTGCCAGCAACGGACAGGGGGCTTTCGATGAGCAGTTCTTC	TRBD1	TRBV28	-	TRBJ2-1
CASSHEDRANSPLHF	TGCGCCAGCAGCCACGAGGACAGGGCTAATTCACCCCTCCACTTT	TRBD1	TRBV4-1	-	TRBJ1-6
CASSAGDRRNTEAFF	TGTGCCAGCAGCGCCGGGGACAGGAGGAACACTGAAGCTTTCTTT	TRBD1	TRBV9	-	TRBJ1-1
CASSVGPGNYGYTF	TGTGCCAGCAGCGTAGGGCCGGGGAACTATGGCTACACCTTC	-	TRBV9	-	TRBJ1-2
CANREVWTSRYEQYF	TGTGCTAATCGAGAGGTTTGGACTAGTAGATACGAGCAGTACTTC	TRBD2	TRBV27	-	TRBJ2-7
CASSTSTGISAIQYF	TGTGCCAGTAGTACATCGACAGGGATTTCGGCCATTCAGTACTTC	TRBD1	TRBV19	-	TRBJ2-4
CASSPGRQETQYF	TGTGCCAGCAGTCCGGGGAGACAAGAGACCCAGTACTTC	-	TRBV11-2	few	TRBJ2-5
CASSLDANTGELFF	TGTGCCAGCAGCTTAGACGCGAACACCGGGGAGCTGTTTTTT	-	TRBV11-2	few	TRBJ2-2
CASRAHGSPELYF	TGTGCCAGCAGGGCTCATGGCAGTCCGGAGTTGTATTTT	-	TRBV28	-	TRBJ2-3
CASSVDGLAYTGELFF	TGTGCCAGCAGCGTGGATGGGCTAGCTTACACCGGGGAGCTGTTTTTT	-	TRBV9	few	TRBJ2-2
CASSLVPKGGNTGELFF	TGTGCCAGCAGCTTAGTCCCCAAAGGCGGGAACACCGGGGAGCTGTTTTTT	-	TRBV7-8	-	TRBJ2-2
CSSSLGVDDGYTF	TGTTCCAGCAGCTTAGGTGTAGATGATGGCTACACCTTC	-	TRBV7-9	-	TRBJ1-2
CSSRGAFYAGELFF	TGTTCCAGCAGGGGGGCGTTTTATGCCGGGGAGCTGTTTTTT	-	TRBV7-9	-	TRBJ2-2
CASNSRGAQETQYF	TGTGCCAGCAATAGTCGGGGTGCGCAAGAGACCCAGTACTTC	-	TRBV5-6	once	TRBJ2-5
CASSFDSGTDTQYF	TGTGCCAGCAGCTTCGACTCAGGCACAGATACGCAGTATTTT	-	TRBV7-9	-	TRBJ2-3
CASSQGLSTDTQYF	TGCGCCAGCAGCCAAGGACTGAGCACAGATACGCAGTATTTT	-	TRBV5-1	-	TRBJ2-3
CASSLETRTTDTQYF	TGTGCCAGCAGCTTGGAGACTAGAACCACAGATACGCAGTATTTT	-	TRBV7-6	-	TRBJ2-3
CASVSGTGYGYTF	TGTGCCAGCGTCTCCGGGACAGGCTATGGCTACACCTTC	TRBD1	TRBV19	-	TRBJ1-2
CASSPQRDGAYEQYF	TGCGCCAGCAGCCCGCAGCGGGACGGGGCCTACGAGCAGTACTTC	TRBD2	TRBV4-3	few	TRBJ2-7
CASSPGLAGVYNEQFF	TGTGCCAGCTCACCCGGACTAGCGGGAGTCTACAATGAGCAGTTCTTC	TRBD2	TRBV18	-	TRBJ2-1
CASSHATNEKLFF	TGCGCCTCCAGTCATGCAACTAATGAAAAACTGTTTTTT	-	TRBV5-1	-	TRBJ1-4
CSSSISAYEQYF	TGTTCCAGCAGCATTAGCGCCTACGAGCAGTACTTC	-	TRBV7-9	-	TRBJ2-7